This T cell receptor beta chain was documented in a study of blood T cell repertoires in COVID-19 (dated by TCRdb to 2018 to 2021). Describing the broader study: Samples covering the acute and convalescent phases of COVID-19 were provided by collaborators in the United States, Italy and Spain. The material from the prospective study consisted of cDNA or gDNA derived from T cells, B-cell-depleted T cells, or PBMCs. The dataset comprised deeply sampled blood TCRbeta repertoires from subjects exposed to, actively infected with, or recovered from COVID-19. The repertoires were released in a freely available public database intended as a resource for research on the immune response to SARS-CoV-2. Samples came from the ongoing ImmuneRACE study (first 160 participants) plus 1,254 subjects from 6 global collaborators. Nearly every sample came with metadata listing a de-identified subject ID, COVID-19 status, age in years and sex. Where available, HLA class I and class II types were obtained from metadata supplied by the sample provider rather than from assay-based typing. Results and caveats for the whole study, not just this receptor: Clinical and demographic metadata were provided uncurated, with the amount varying by source and participant.

The CDR3 contains 14 residues, cysteine and phenylalanine counted. The only DNA kept is the CDR3, 42 bases in frame from the first base. The junction shows trimming of 0 bases on V and 5 bases on J, and the gene matches do not reach 4 bases of it. Reading the germline V gene gives CDR1 SGHRS and CDR2 YFSETQ. On this clone: No antigen is known for it. No base qualities exist here, and no much larger clone lies one base off it.

The immunoSEQ Assay, a bias-controlled multiplex PCR, was used to amplify TCRbeta CDR3 regions from genomic DNA. The authors' pipeline ran thus. Nucleated cell counts per sample were estimated from amplification of reference gene primers within the assay. To quantify the absolute abundance of each unique TCRbeta CDR3 rearrangement, sequence reads were collapsed and filtered. For each sample, productive Simpson clonality was calculated as the square root of Simpson's diversity index over productive rearrangements. The table was pulled from immuneACCESS by TCRdb, which kept in-frame rearrangements only. Such tables lose some clones; where checked, under half of the loss comes from unresolved V genes, and the rest has no known cause. V and J calls and clone size are copied from that table; D and trimming were computed from the DNA. The table for this sample lists about 300,000 clones; approximately 88% of them were counted only once. Over 1.1% of the sample goes to the ten largest clones.

One collaborating source in Seattle enrolled patients during active infection and followed them longitudinally through the course of disease. Whole blood was collected in K2EDTA tubes by collaborating institutions according to the institutions' own protocols. For TCRbeta analysis, collaborators shipped samples in one of three forms: frozen whole blood, isolated PBMCs, or DNA extracted from either of those sample types. The receptor was derived from a human donor with COVID-19, enrolled during active disease. The donor label of this sample is uncertain. The receptor chain draws on TRBV5-1 and TRBJ2-7, and 8 junctional nucleotides match TRBD1. Material for sequencing was peripheral blood. The CDR3 loop reads CASSLEPTGDEQYF. In nucleotide form, the sequence is TGCGCCAGCAGCTTGGAACCGACAGGGGACGAGCAGTACTTC.